The TCR beta chain under discussion was sequenced for a study of a mutant IDH1 vaccine in newly diagnosed glioma. Overall study: Eight vaccinations were given in weeks 1, 3, 5, 7, 11, 15, 19 and 23. Vaccination started 4-6 weeks after radiotherapy alone, or with temozolomide cycles. Patients' prior therapy spanned radiotherapy, temozolomide, or both; most underwent both.

Using immunoSEQ multiplex PCR, the repertoire was profiled, and TCRdb retains in-frame clones only, with some absent. The sample contains around 60,000 clones, about 85% of which appear only once. In regard to this clone: Its specificity is not known.

The V and J ends lost 4 bases and 4 bases, in that order; junction bases with no gene match: 8. Per germline, CDR1 SGHNT and CDR2 YYREEE (reference sequence). This CDR3 comprises 15 residues. Indicated time point: week 23, last vaccination. Doses of 300 ug of mutant IDH1 20-mer peptide were given with topical imiquimod. Each of the donors came in with new WHO grade 3 or 4 astrocytomas that were IDH1-mutant and ATRX-lost. The sequencing here drew on PBMCs, taken from a glioma patient whose treatment included an IDH1 peptide vaccine. The receptor was isolated from a man aged 25 to 40 with glioma. The chain has TRBV5-4 and TRBJ1-2; 9 bases are shared with TRBD1. CDR3 sequence reads: CASSDRQGVIYGYTF. The CDR3 DNA is TGTGCCAGCAGCGACCGACAGGGGGTTATCTATGGCTACACCTTC.